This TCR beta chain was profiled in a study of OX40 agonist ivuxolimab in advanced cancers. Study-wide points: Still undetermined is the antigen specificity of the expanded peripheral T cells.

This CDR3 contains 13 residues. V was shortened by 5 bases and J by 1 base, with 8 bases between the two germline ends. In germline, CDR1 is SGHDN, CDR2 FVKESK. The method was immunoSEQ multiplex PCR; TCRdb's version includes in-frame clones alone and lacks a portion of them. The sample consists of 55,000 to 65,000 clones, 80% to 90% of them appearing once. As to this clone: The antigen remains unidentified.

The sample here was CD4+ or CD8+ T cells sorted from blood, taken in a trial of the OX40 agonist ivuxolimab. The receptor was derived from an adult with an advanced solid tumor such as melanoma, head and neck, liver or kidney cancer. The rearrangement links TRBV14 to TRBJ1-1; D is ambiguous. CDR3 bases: TGTGCCAGCAGCGCAACTAAGAACACTGAAGCTTTCTTT. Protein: CASSATKNTEAFF.